The TCR beta chain under discussion was sequenced for a study of T cell changes during pregnancy in multiple sclerosis. J lost 8 bases, V lost 10 bases, and 23 bases had no gene match. Germline CDR1 SNHLY, CDR2 FYNNEI. CDR3 length equals 17 residues. Some clones are missing from TCRdb's copy, which holds only in-frame ones; the method was immunoSEQ multiplex PCR. This sample has approximately 89,000 clones, with 94% found just once. The receptor was derived from a female donor in good health, enrolled as a control in a pregnancy study. This rearrangement joins TRBV2 to TRBJ2-1, with 7 positions matching TRBD2. The input for sequencing was peripheral blood, taken after pregnancy. CDR3 region: CATEETSPPTSVDEQFF. The DNA of the CDR3 is TGTGCCACCGAAGAGACTTCCCCGCCTACTAGCGTGGATGAGCAGTTCTTC.